The rows below give T cell receptor beta chains drawn from one sample of a study of response to subunit inactivated influenza vaccine. TCRdb called the RT-PCR reads again in MiXCR, with one record for every CDR3 protein. The sample comprises some 500,000 distinct CDR3 sequences, approximately 15% of which are singletons, and 2.5% to 3.5% rests with the top ten. Sequenced material: CD4+ T cells sorted from PBMCs, taken around 25 months after vaccination. The origin of the receptors is a man between 50 and 69 years old who received an inactivated influenza vaccine. Each CDR3 is given with its conserved first and last residue. Each record gives: CDR3 DNA, CDR3 protein, J gene, CDR3 length, clone size, D gene, V gene. D genes are given only for firm matches. The size entry is marked missing in some rows and otherwise reads once, few, many or a size class.

TGTGCCACCAGTGATTTAGCCCGGGCTGAGCAGTTCTTC | CATSDLARAEQFF | TRBJ2-1 | 13 | . | . | TRBV24-1
TGCGCCAGCAGCCAAGGGGCTGTTGTGGTGCTCAGGACCAACACTGAAGCTTTCTTT | CASSQGAVVVLRTNTEAFF | TRBJ1-1 | 19 | few | . | TRBV4-1
TGTGCCAGCAGCCAAGGGACAGGGGTCTACGAGCAGTACTTC | CASSQGTGVYEQYF | TRBJ2-7 | 14 | few | TRBD1 | TRBV4-2
TGCAGTGCCTATAGATTAGGACTAGTACAAGAGACCCAGTACTTC | CSAYRLGLVQETQYF | TRBJ2-5 | 15 | many | TRBD2 | TRBV20-1
TGCGCCAGCAGCCAAGCCGGGACGGCAATTCGGCCCCTCCACTTT | CASSQAGTAIRPLHF | TRBJ1-6 | 15 | . | . | TRBV4-1
TGTGCCAGCAGCTTAGGTAGAGGCAGGGGTGAAGCTTTCTTT | CASSLGRGRGEAFF | TRBJ1-1 | 14 | many | . | TRBV7-9
TGCAGTGCTAGATACAGCGGGAGGGCCTTAGAGACCCAGTACTTC | CSARYSGRALETQYF | TRBJ2-5 | 15 | many | TRBD2 | TRBV20-1
TGCGCCAGCAGTTTCACTACAGGGAATCAACGTTCACCCCTCCACTTT | CASSFTTGNQRSPLHF | TRBJ1-6 | 16 | . | . | TRBV5-1
TGTGCCAGCAGACGACTGGGGCAAGAGACCCAGTACTTC | CASRRLGQETQYF | TRBJ2-5 | 13 | . | . | TRBV2
TGTGCCAGCAGCCCTTCAATTGAGCAGTACTTC | CASSPSIEQYF | TRBJ2-7 | 11 | . | . | TRBV11-2
TGCAGTGCTAAAAAGGGCGCTTATGGCTACACCTTC | CSAKKGAYGYTF | TRBJ1-2 | 12 | . | . | TRBV20-1
TGTGCCACCAGCAGAGAGGTCAACTACGAGCAGTACTTC | CATSREVNYEQYF | TRBJ2-7 | 13 | few | . | TRBV15